This TCR beta chain was identified during a study of shared clonotypes between healthy human individuals. Cells designated naive CD8 were CD45RO-negative and were positively selected for CCR7, with terminally differentiated effector memory CD45RA+ cells excluded. Measured with immunoSEQ multiplex PCR; TCRdb has only the in-frame clones, and not every one. The data show roughly 850,000 clones, with around 96% seen just once and roughly 0.23% held by the top ten. Germline loops: CDR1 SGHDT, CDR2 YYEEEE. The CDR3 totals 12 residues. V was clipped by 3 bases and J by 12 bases, with 16 bases between them.

The TCR originated in a man aged 25 to 40 in good health. The J gene is TRBJ2-7, the V gene TRBV5-6; D call uncertain. The sample comprised naive CD8+ T cells sorted from blood. In DNA form, the CDR3 reads TGTGCCAGCAGCTCGGACGGTATTGAGGTGTACTTC. It encodes CASSSDGIEVYF.